The rows below give T cell receptor beta chains drawn from one sample of a study of T cell repertoires in cytomegalovirus infection. TCRdb fed the reads into MiXCR, producing one record per CDR3 protein. The sample has 310,000 or so distinct CDR3 sequences, around 25% seen once. Sequenced input: PBMCs. Receptor source: a human donor in good health (CMV status not recorded). Some clones in this sample may be carry-over from other donors' samples. CDR3s include the opening cysteine and the closing phenylalanine or tryptophan. Part of the rows lack a size; the others show once, few, many or a class for expanded clones.

cdr3_aa cdr3_length v_call clone_size
CASSLISGTGSEQFF 15 TRBV7-3 many
CASSSQQGNQPQHF 14 TRBV7-9 many
CASSFTSRGTDTQYF 15 TRBV7-2 many
CAGSGQGNIQYF 12 TRBV6-6 -
CASSFELAGGGSYNEQFF 18 TRBV5-4 -
CAYLRQGQETQYF 13 TRBV30 -
CASGPITTENKQYF 14 TRBV7-9 -
CASRSSERPTDTQYF 15 TRBV6-2/TRBV6-3 few
CAWSTRRPDQFF 12 TRBV30 once
CSALGGNDYEQYF 13 TRBV29-1 -
CASSLEVRFGTSYNEQFF 18 TRBV7-9 few
CASRLASGELFF 12 TRBV2 few
CASSTFKGSYGYTF 14 TRBV28 few
CASSIRTSGAYEQYF 15 TRBV11-2 -
CASSFRQGPNQPQHF 15 TRBV7-2 many
CASSRGQDSNQPQHF 15 TRBV11-2 -
CASSQGNRPTNTEAFF 16 TRBV4-1 few
CASSFRTIQETQYF 14 TRBV13 once
CASSYKGVSYEQYF 14 TRBV7-2 many
CASGLYTGGNGNTIYF 16 TRBV28 -
CASSARLAGRSSYEQYF 17 TRBV7-2 few
CASSVTSGGYNEQFF 15 TRBV7-2 -
CASSAAQGMGVQYF 14 TRBV7-2 few
CASSGTDSSYEQYF 14 TRBV5-1 -
CASSLEGAVYGYTF 14 TRBV7-9 few
CASKGGTDTQYF 12 TRBV2 few